The 11 T cell receptor beta chains reported below all come from one sample, sequenced in a study of blood T cell repertoires in COVID-19. Sequencing used immunoSEQ multiplex PCR; TCRdb keeps in-frame clones, though not all of them. The sample yields approximately 130,000 clones, roughly 85% seen once. Sequencing was done on a sample of peripheral blood. The receptor source for this set is a human donor in a cohort sampled during active COVID-19.

This clone was found once. This chain uses TRBV28 with TRBJ1-5; weak D call: TRBD1 (5 bases). This CDR3 region has 13 residues. Trimming stripped 4 bases from V and 7 bases from J, with 11 bases between. Germline V gene lookup returns CDR1 MDHEN and CDR2 SYDVKM. CDR3 protein: CASSSGHRQPQHF. DNA for the CDR3: TGTGCCAGCAGTTCCGGACATCGCCAGCCCCAGCATTTT.

V gene TRBV2 combines with J gene TRBJ2-7; 7 bases map to TRBD1. Germline assignment: CDR1 SNHLY and CDR2 FYNNEI. V was clipped by 7 bases and J by 1 base; unmatched bases: 10. The CDR3 is 15 amino acids. The CDR3 nucleotides read TGTGCCAGCACCGGGTGGAGACAGGGATCCTACGAGCAGTACTTC. Protein product: CASTGWRQGSYEQYF.

This clone was seen more than once but under ten times. The chain carries TRBV14 and TRBJ2-5; TRBD1 matches at 8 bases. Germline CDR1 reads SGHDN; CDR2 reads FVKESK. V lost 5 bases, J lost 4 bases, and 0 bases stayed unmatched. The CDR3 length is 12 residues. The CDR3 DNA reads as TGTGCCAGCAGCGGACAGGGAGAGACCCAGTACTTC. This sequence encodes CASSGQGETQYF.

This clone has more than one count but fewer than ten. This chain joins TRBV5-1 and TRBJ2-7; 10 nucleotides agree with TRBD2. Germline V CDR1 and CDR2: SGHRS, YFSETQ. The CDR3 extends over 16 amino acids. With V trimmed by 0 bases and J by 0 bases, 3 bases remained unmatched. CDR3 nucleotides: TGCGCCAGCAGCTTGGATACTAGCGGGAACTCCTACGAGCAGTACTTC. Translating gives CASSLDTSGNSYEQYF.

This clone was seen repeatedly, ten times or more. In DNA, the CDR3 is TGTGCCACCAAGAACCGACAGGGGGCTGGCGAGCAGTACTTC. It yields the protein CATKNRQGAGEQYF. The V gene is TRBV19, the J gene TRBJ2-7; the match to TRBD1 covers 10 bases. V was clipped by 10 bases and J by 6 bases; unmatched bases: 12. Germline V gene lookup returns CDR1 LNHDA and CDR2 SQIVND (reference sequence). The CDR3 length is 14 residues.

Comments on this clone: No DNA is shown, since the ends of the CDR3 on it are uncertain; the CDR3 is the one TCRdb lists. This rearrangement joins TRBV27 to TRBJ1-6; TRBD1, as called in the table, went unchecked against the DNA. Germline loops: CDR1 MNHEY, CDR2 SMNVEV (reference sequence). The CDR3 sequence runs 14 residues, both termini included. The CDR3 region is CASSFLAGDSPLHF.

The chain employs TRBV19 and TRBJ2-3, with D possibly TRBD1 on 6 matching bases. CDR1 is LNHDA, CDR2 SQIVND, per germline (reference sequence). This CDR3 has 13 amino acids. The ends were cut back, 7 bases at V and 4 bases at J, with 12 bases in the middle. The CDR3 loop reads CASTYRTADTQYF. For the CDR3, the DNA is TGTGCCAGTACCTATCGGACAGCAGATACGCAGTATTTT.

V is TRBV4-2 and J is TRBJ2-7; TRBD2 matches 9 bases. This CDR3 contains 16 residues. CDR1 LGHNA and CDR2 YNFKEQ come from the germline V gene. V lost 0 bases, J lost 7 bases, and 10 bases stayed unmatched. The DNA for the CDR3 is TGTGCCAGCAGCCAAGATCTGGCGGGAGGGTTTCGGGAGCAGTACTTC. It codes for CASSQDLAGGFREQYF.

This clone has a single count. The rearrangement joins TRBV7-2 to TRBJ2-6; D is possibly TRBD1 (6 bases). CDR3 length equals 17 residues. Germline CDR1 is SGHTA and CDR2 is FQGNSA. Between the trimmed V and J ends, which lost 1 base and 0 bases, there was a span of 10 bases. CDR3 residues: CASSLGGRGSGANVLTF. Here the CDR3 DNA reads TGTGCCAGCAGCTTAGGCGGCAGGGGCTCTGGGGCCAACGTCCTGACTTTC. Full variable domain (rest looked up from reference TRBV7-2 and TRBJ2-6): GAGVSQSPSNKVTEKGKDVELRCDPISGHTALYWYRQSLGQGLEFLIYFQGNSAPDKSGLPSDRFSAERTGGSVSTLTIQRTQQEDSAVYLCASSLGGRGSGANVLTFGAGSRLTVL.

The chain employs TRBV5-6 and TRBJ2-5; 7 nucleotides agree with TRBD1. The CDR3 runs 15 residues. With 0 bases clipped from V and 5 bases from J, the junction kept 7 bases outside the gene matches. From germline, CDR1 is SGHDT and CDR2 YYEEEE. The CDR3 region is CASSLEGAHRETQYF. The DNA for the CDR3 is TGTGCCAGCAGCTTGGAGGGGGCGCATAGGGAGACCCAGTACTTC. Based on the CDR3 plus reference TRBV5-6 and TRBJ2-5, the full variable domain is DAGVTQSPTHLIKTRGQQVTLRCSPKSGHDTVSWYQQALGQGPQFIFQYYEEEERQRGNFPDRFSGHQFPNYSSELNVNALLLGDSALYLCASSLEGAHRETQYFGPGTRLLVL.

The gene calls are TRBV4-1 and TRBJ2-7; 8 nucleotides line up with TRBD2. The germline V gene encodes CDR1 MGHRA and CDR2 YSYEKL. The junction had 7 bases not matched to a gene; V was cut back by 4 bases and J by 2 bases. This CDR3 region has 15 residues. The CDR3 sequence: CASSPRGGRTYEQYF. CDR3 nucleotide sequence: TGCGCCAGCAGCCCACGGGGCGGGAGGACCTACGAGCAGTACTTC.